This T cell receptor (beta chain) was observed in a study of T-cell reconstitution after alpha-beta-depleted transplantation in children. Notes on the study in general: The authors attributed T-cell counts and diversity one year after transplant mostly to newly produced T cells.

Unique molecular identifiers were built into the TCRbeta library. TCRdb re-derived calls from the PCR reads in MiXCR, one entry per CDR3 protein. In the table there are more than 200,000 distinct CDR3 sequences, 20% to 30% of which are singletons. With respect to this clonotype: Its antigen is currently unknown.

The specimen was PBMCs, mostly from graft donor cells, collected 360 days after TCRalphabeta/CD19-depleted stem cell transplant. This TCR derives from a female patient aged 2-9 years who had a stem cell transplant for congenital amegakaryocytic thrombocytopenia, so the T cells may come from the graft donor.

The CDR3 here is CASSGGTSGFPDTQYF. CDR3 DNA sequence: TGTGCCAGCAGCGGAGGGACTAGCGGATTCCCAGATACGCAGTATTTT. V gene TRBV5-6 combines with J gene TRBJ2-3, with 11 bases lining up with TRBD2. Germline CDR1 is SGHDT and CDR2 is YYEEEE. The CDR3 sequence is 16 residues long. V shed 4 bases and J 4 bases; nucleotides not matched to a gene: 8. Drawing the rest from reference TRBV5-6 and TRBJ2-3, the complete variable domain is DAGVTQSPTHLIKTRGQQVTLRCSPKSGHDTVSWYQQALGQGPQFIFQYYEEEERQRGNFPDRFSGHQFPNYSSELNVNALLLGDSALYLCASSGGTSGFPDTQYFGPGTRLTVL.